The sequence of this TCR beta chain was determined in a study of spatial heterogeneity in lung cancer. Each CDR3 protein gets one entry after TCRdb re-called the 5' RACE reads with MiXCR. The sample lists more than 30,000 distinct CDR3 sequences; approximately 5.5% were seen once. Time point here: sample taken at primary tumor resection. This clonotype was observed at least ten times. The CDR3 is made up of 14 amino acids. Trimming took 0 bases from V and 5 from J, leaving 10 bases between them. Germline V CDR1 and CDR2: LGHNA, YNFKEQ. The input for sequencing was PBMCs, taken at surgery. The sequence was collected from a female donor with early-stage non-small cell lung cancer. This chain uses TRBV4-2 with TRBJ2-5, with D tentatively TRBD1 or TRBD2 (5 bases each). The CDR3 sequence: CASSQDWGTETQYF. Written as DNA, the CDR3 is TGTGCCAGCAGCCAAGATTGGGGGACGGAGACCCAGTACTTC.